This TCR beta chain was sequenced for a study of OX40 agonist ivuxolimab in advanced cancers. The study in broad terms: Ivuxolimab was a fully human IgG2 agonistic monoclonal antibody targeting the costimulatory receptor OX40 (CD134). Intravenous ivuxolimab was administered to patients every 2 weeks at six dose levels: 0.01, 0.1, 0.3, 1.5, 3 and 10 mg/kg. Of the approximately 50 dose-escalation patients, hepatocellular carcinoma was present in approximately 20, melanoma in approximately 15, renal cell carcinoma in 9 and head and neck cancer in 9. A male proportion of nearly 85% and a mean age of roughly 58 years, ranging from 23 to 79, were recorded for the dose-escalation cohort. Prior anti-PD-1, anti-PD-L1 or anti-CTLA-4 therapy was permitted, and about two fifths of dose-escalation patients had received checkpoint inhibitors. Partial responses occurred in three dose-escalation patients: two with cutaneous melanoma and one with hepatocellular carcinoma. Peripheral TCRbeta sequencing aimed to test whether ivuxolimab altered TCR sequence diversity and caused clonal T-cell expansion. The paper reports the monotherapy dose-escalation portion (N ≈ 50 patients) of the phase I ivuxolimab trial. The research as a whole found: Low levels of normalized T-cell clonal expansion were also seen in some patients who did not respond. On average, CD8+ T cells showed more expanded clones than CD4+ T cells after ivuxolimab. The antigen specificity of the peripheral T cells that underwent clonal expansion was not determined. In partial responders in the 0.1-3.0 mg/kg groups, normalized peripheral clonal expansion was found to be among the lowest, especially among CD8+ T cells. Clonal expansion of both CD4+ and CD8+ blood T cells was observed from baseline to week 6 at doses 0.1 to 3.0 mg/kg.

Based on the germline V gene (reference sequence), the CDR1 and CDR2 sequences are GTSNPN and SVGIG. The CDR3 measures 15 amino acids from cysteine to phenylalanine. Of all the DNA, just the CDR3 is kept, 45 bases in frame from base 1. Trimming removed 0 bases from V and 4 bases from J, leaving 10 bases between the germline ends. Patients with autoimmune disease history or receiving systemic immunosuppression were excluded from the trial. Peripheral blood for TCR sequencing was collected from all dose cohorts at baseline, on cycle 4 day 1, and on cycle 7 day 1. The samples were drawn from a first-in-human, open-label, multicenter phase I dose-escalation trial of ivuxolimab. Adults with locally advanced or metastatic melanoma, renal cell, hepatocellular, or head and neck squamous cell carcinoma were enrolled in the trial. CD4+ and CD8+ T cells were sorted separately from peripheral blood before TCR sequencing.

Regarding this clone: It has no known antigen specificity. No much larger clone is present one base from it, and per-base qualities are unavailable.

Genomic DNA was extracted from sorted cells for sequencing of the TCRbeta CDR3 region. The immunoSEQ Assay was used for sequencing of TCRbeta CDR3 regions. TCRdb mirrors the immuneACCESS table, restricted to in-frame sequences. Some clones are absent from its copies; in checked studies, under half trace to an unresolved V gene, and the reason for the others is unknown. In this sample the table shows more than 50,000 clones, 85% of which occur a single time. The ten largest clones take up approximately 4% of the sample. Sequenced here: CD4+ or CD8+ T cells sorted from blood, sampled in a trial of the OX40 agonist ivuxolimab. The receptor chain draws on TRBV30 and TRBJ1-6, and possibly TRBD1, on 5 matching bases. The source of this sequence is an adult with an advanced solid tumor such as melanoma, head and neck, liver or kidney cancer. The DNA is TGTGCCTGGAGTGTACTGAGACAGTATAATTCACCCCTCCACTTT. This sequence encodes CAWSVLRQYNSPLHF.